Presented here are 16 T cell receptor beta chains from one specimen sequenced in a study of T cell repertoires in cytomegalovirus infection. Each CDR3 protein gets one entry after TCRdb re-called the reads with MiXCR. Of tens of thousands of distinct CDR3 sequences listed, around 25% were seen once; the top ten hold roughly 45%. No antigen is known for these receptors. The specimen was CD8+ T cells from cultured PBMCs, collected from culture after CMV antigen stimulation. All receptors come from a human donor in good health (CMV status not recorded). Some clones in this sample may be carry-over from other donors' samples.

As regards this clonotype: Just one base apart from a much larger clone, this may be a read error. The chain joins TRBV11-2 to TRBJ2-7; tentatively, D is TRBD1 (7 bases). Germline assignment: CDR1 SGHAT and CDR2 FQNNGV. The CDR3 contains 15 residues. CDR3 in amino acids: CAGSMSQGEAYEQYF. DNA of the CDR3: TGTGCCGGCAGCATGTCGCAGGGGGAGGCCTACGAGCAGTACTTC.

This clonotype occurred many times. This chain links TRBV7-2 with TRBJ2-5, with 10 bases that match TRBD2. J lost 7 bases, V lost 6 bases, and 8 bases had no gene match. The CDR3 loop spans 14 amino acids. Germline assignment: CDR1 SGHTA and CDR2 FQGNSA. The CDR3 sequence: CASRPSGGDRTQYF. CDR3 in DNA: TGTGCCAGCAGACCTAGCGGGGGCGACAGGACCCAGTACTTC.

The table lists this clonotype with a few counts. The CDR3 region has the DNA TGTGCCAGCAAAAAGCGGGAGGGCAATGAGCAGTTCTTC. This sequence encodes CASKKREGNEQFF. V usage is TRBV11-2 and J usage is TRBJ2-1; 10 nucleotides align to TRBD2. This CDR3 is built from 13 residues. The V gene's germline CDR1 is SGHAT and CDR2 FQNNGV. After removal of 7 bases from V and 6 bases from J, the junction contained 3 bases not matched to a gene. Full variable domain (missing parts from reference TRBV11-2 and TRBJ2-1): EAGVAQSPRYKIIEKRQSVAFWCNPISGHATLYWYQQILGQGPKLLIQFQNNGVVDDSQLPKDRFSAERLKGVDSTLKIQPAKLEDSAVYLCASKKREGNEQFFGPGTRLTVL.

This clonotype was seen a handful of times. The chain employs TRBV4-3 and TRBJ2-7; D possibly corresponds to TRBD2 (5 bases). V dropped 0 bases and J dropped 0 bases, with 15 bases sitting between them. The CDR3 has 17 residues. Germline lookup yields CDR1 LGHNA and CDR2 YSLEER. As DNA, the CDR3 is TGCGCCAGCAGCCAAGAACTAATCGAGCGGTCCTCCTACGAGCAGTACTTC. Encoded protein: CASSQELIERSSYEQYF.

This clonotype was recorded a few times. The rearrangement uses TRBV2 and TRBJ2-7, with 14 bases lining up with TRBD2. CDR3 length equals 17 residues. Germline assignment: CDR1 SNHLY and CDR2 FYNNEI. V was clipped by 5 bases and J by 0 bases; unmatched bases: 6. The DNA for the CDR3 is TGTGCCAGCAGTCCGGGACTAGCGGGGGATTTCTCCTACGAGCAGTACTTC. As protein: CASSPGLAGDFSYEQYF.

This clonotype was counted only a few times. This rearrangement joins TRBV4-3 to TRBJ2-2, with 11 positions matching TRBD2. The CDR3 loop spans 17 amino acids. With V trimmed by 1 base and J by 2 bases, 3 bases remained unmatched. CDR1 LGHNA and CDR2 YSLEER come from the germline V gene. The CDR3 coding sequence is TGCGCCAGCAGCCAAGTAGCGGGAGGGCCCAACACCGGGGAGCTGTTTTTT. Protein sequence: CASSQVAGGPNTGELFF.

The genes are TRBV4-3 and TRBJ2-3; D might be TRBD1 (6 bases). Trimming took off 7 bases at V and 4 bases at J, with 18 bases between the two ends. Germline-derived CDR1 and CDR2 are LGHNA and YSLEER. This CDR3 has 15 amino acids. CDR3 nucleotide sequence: TGCGCCAGCACCCAGGGACATTTCTTAGCAGATACGCAGTATTTT. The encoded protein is CASTQGHFLADTQYF.

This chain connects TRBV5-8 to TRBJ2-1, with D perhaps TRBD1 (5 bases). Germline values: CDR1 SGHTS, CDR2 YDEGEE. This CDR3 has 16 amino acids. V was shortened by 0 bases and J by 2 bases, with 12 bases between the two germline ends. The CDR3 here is CASSLAAGLTYNEQFF. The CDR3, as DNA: TGTGCCAGCAGCTTGGCGGCAGGGCTTACCTACAATGAGCAGTTCTTC. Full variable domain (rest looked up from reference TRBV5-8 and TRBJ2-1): EAGVTQSPTHLIKTRGQQATLRCSPISGHTSVYWYQQALGLGLQFLLWYDEGEERNRGNFPPRFSGRQFPNYSSELNVNALELEDSALYLCASSLAAGLTYNEQFFGPGTRLTVL.

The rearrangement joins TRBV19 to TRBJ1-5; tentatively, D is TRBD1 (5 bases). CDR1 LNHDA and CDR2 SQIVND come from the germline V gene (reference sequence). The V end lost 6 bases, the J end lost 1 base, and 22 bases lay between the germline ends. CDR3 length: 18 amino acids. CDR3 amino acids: CASSSKRGGSRSNQPQHF. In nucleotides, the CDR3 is TGTGCCAGTAGCTCCAAACGGGGGGGGTCTAGGAGCAATCAGCCCCAGCATTTT.

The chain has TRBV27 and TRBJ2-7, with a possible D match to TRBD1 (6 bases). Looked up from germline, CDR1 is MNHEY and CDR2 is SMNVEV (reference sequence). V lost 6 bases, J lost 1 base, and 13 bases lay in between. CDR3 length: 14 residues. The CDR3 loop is CASSPGVWSYEQYF. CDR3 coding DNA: TGTGCCAGCAGCCCAGGGGTTTGGTCCTACGAGCAGTACTTC.

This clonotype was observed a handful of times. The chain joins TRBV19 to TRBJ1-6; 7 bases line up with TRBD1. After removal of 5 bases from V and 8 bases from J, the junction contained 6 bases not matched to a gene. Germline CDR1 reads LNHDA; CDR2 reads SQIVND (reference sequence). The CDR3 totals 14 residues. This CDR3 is CASSEGQSYSPLHF. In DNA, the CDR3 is TGTGCCAGTAGTGAGGGACAGAGCTATTCACCCCTCCACTTT.

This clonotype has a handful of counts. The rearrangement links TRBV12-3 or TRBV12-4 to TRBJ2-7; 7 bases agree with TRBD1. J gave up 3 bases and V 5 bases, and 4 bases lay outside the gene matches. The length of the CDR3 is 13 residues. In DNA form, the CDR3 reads TGTGCCAGCAGTCCAGGACAGGTCTACGAGCAGTACTTC. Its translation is CASSPGQVYEQYF.

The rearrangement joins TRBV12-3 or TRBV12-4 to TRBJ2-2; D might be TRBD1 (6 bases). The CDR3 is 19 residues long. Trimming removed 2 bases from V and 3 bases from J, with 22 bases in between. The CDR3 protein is CASSLTGSLLPRDTGELFF. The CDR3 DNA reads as TGTGCCAGCAGTTTAACAGGGTCCCTCCTTCCCCGGGACACCGGGGAGCTGTTTTTT.

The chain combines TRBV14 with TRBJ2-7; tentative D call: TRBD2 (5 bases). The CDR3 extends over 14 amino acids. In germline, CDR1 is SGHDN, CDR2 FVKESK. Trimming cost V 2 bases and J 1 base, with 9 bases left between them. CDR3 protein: CASSQMEDSYEQYF. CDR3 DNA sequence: TGTGCCAGCAGCCAAATGGAGGATTCCTACGAGCAGTACTTC.

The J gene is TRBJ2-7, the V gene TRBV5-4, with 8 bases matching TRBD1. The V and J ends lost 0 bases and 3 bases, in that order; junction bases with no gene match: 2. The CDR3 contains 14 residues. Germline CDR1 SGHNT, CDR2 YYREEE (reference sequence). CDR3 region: CASSLGDRNYEQYF. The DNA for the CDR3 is TGTGCCAGCAGCTTGGGGGACAGGAACTACGAGCAGTACTTC. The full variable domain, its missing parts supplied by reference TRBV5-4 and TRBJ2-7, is ETGVTQSPTHLIKTRGQQVTLRCSSQSGHNTVSWYQQALGQGPQFIFQYYREEENGRGNFPPRFSGLQFPNYSSELNVNALELDDSALYLCASSLGDRNYEQYFGPGTRLTVT.

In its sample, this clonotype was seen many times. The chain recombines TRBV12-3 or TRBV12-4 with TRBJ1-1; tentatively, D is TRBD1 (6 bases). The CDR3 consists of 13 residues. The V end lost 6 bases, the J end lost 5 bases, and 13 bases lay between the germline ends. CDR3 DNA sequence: TGTGCCAGCAGGGAGGGGGGCGGTACTGAAGCTTTCTTT. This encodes CASREGGGTEAFF.